These 25 T cell receptor beta chains share one sample of origin, sequenced in a study of Graves' ophthalmopathy and Graves' hyperthyroidism. Beta-chain TCR CDR3 regions were amplified from RNA transcripts. Following a first-round RT-PCR that used HTBI primers, a second-round multiplex PCR was carried out. TCRdb fed the multiplex PCR reads into MiXCR, producing one record per CDR3 protein. The sample yields hundreds of thousands of distinct CDR3 sequences, 20% to 25% seen once. Sequenced material: peripheral blood. The receptors stem from a woman younger than 30 with stable Graves' hyperthyroidism. Some clones in this sample may be carry-over from other donors' samples.

This clonotype occurred many times. The V gene is TRBV7-8, the J gene TRBJ2-7; the D gene is possibly TRBD2 (5 bases). Trimming stripped 2 bases from V and 3 bases from J, with 11 bases between. Germline V gene data show CDR1 as SGHVS and CDR2 as FQNEAQ. The CDR3 covers 14 residues. For the CDR3, the DNA is TGTGCCAGCAGCTTATCACGGGGATACTACGAGCAGTACTTC. Translation gives CASSLSRGYYEQYF.

In its sample, this clonotype was seen many times. The V gene is TRBV6-1, the J gene TRBJ1-1, with 10 bases that match TRBD1. CDR1 is MNHNS and CDR2 is SASEGT in the germline V gene. V shed 6 bases and J 3 bases; nucleotides not matched to a gene: 7. CDR3 length equals 15 residues. The chain's CDR3 is CASRPGQGIHTEAFF. The CDR3 bases are TGTGCCAGCAGGCCGGGACAGGGGATTCACACTGAAGCTTTCTTT.

At least ten counts were recorded for this clonotype. V usage is TRBV5-1 and J usage is TRBJ1-2, with D unresolved. Germline CDR1 is SGHRS and CDR2 is YFSETQ. This CDR3 has 14 amino acids. V lost 0 bases, J lost 2 bases, and 8 bases lay in between. CDR3 region: CASSLESGNYGYTF. In nucleotides, the CDR3 is TGCGCCAGCAGCTTGGAGTCGGGCAACTATGGCTACACCTTC.

The table lists this clonotype with a count of one. The gene calls are TRBV15 and TRBJ1-1; 9 nucleotides agree with TRBD1. The CDR3 is 15 residues long. The germline CDR1 and CDR2 sequences are LNHNV and YYDKDF (reference sequence). With 0 bases clipped from V and 3 bases from J, the junction kept 2 bases outside the gene matches. CDR3 coding DNA: TGTGCCACCAGCAGAGAAACAGGGGGCGACACTGAAGCTTTCTTT. Protein product: CATSRETGGDTEAFF.

The gene calls are TRBV24-1 and TRBJ2-7; 9 bases fit TRBD1. Unmatched junction bases numbered 4, after V lost 3 bases and J lost 5 bases. The CDR3 is 14 amino acids. Germline V gene lookup returns CDR1 KGHDR and CDR2 SFDVKD. The CDR3 coding sequence is TGTGCCACCAGTGATGGGACAGGGTACCACGAGCAGTACTTC. The encoded protein is CATSDGTGYHEQYF.

The rearrangement joins TRBV5-1 to TRBJ1-5, with D perhaps TRBD1 (6 bases). The CDR3 extends over 16 amino acids. Germline CDR1 and CDR2: SGHRS and YFSETQ. V dropped 4 bases and J dropped 0 bases, with 14 bases sitting between them. The CDR3 protein is CASSPGGGHSNQPQHF. The CDR3 DNA is TGCGCCAGCAGCCCCGGGGGGGGGCATAGCAATCAGCCCCAGCATTTT.

This chain uses TRBV5-1 with TRBJ1-3; D gene uncertain. The CDR3 contains 13 residues. Germline V gene data show CDR1 as SGHRS and CDR2 as YFSETQ. Trimming left V 4 bases short and J 4 bases short, with 9 bases between. The CDR3 nucleotides are TGCGCCAGCAGCATATCCCCCGGAAACACCATATATTTT. Its translation: CASSISPGNTIYF.

This clonotype has ten or more counts. This chain connects TRBV29-1 to TRBJ2-5; 8 bases agree with TRBD1. With 7 bases clipped from V and 4 bases from J, the junction kept 5 bases outside the gene matches. Germline CDR1 and CDR2: SQVTM and ANQGSEA. The CDR3 covers 12 residues. The CDR3 reads CSADRGAETQYF. Here the CDR3 DNA reads TGCAGCGCAGACAGGGGTGCAGAGACCCAGTACTTC.

The chain is built from TRBV7-8 and TRBJ1-1; possibly TRBD1 for D (6 bases). The CDR3 sequence is 15 residues long. Germline loops: CDR1 SGHVS, CDR2 FQNEAQ. Trimming removed 5 bases from V and 5 bases from J, with 18 bases in between. CDR3 region: CASSRTRTGYTEAFF. DNA of the CDR3: TGTGCCAGCAGCCGAACGCGAACAGGGTATACTGAAGCTTTCTTT.

V and J are TRBV3-1 and TRBJ1-6; D is ambiguous. Germline V gene lookup returns CDR1 LGHDT and CDR2 YNNKEL (reference sequence). V lost 0 bases and J 10 bases, leaving 7 bases between the germline ends. The CDR3 consists of 13 residues. The CDR3 DNA sequence: TGTGCCAGCAGCCAAGACGGTCGGTCACCCCTCCACTTT. Amino acids: CASSQDGRSPLHF. The complete variable domain, with remaining parts taken from reference TRBV3-1 and TRBJ1-6, reads DTAVSQTPKYLVTQMGNDKSIKCEQNLGHDTMYWYKQDSKKFLKIMFSYNNKELIINETVPNRFSPKSPDKAHLNLHINSLELGDSAVYFCASSQDGRSPLHFGNGTRLTVT.

This clonotype was counted many times. V and J are TRBV12-3 or TRBV12-4 and TRBJ2-2; D is tentatively TRBD1 or TRBD2 (5 bases each). With 4 bases removed from V and 9 bases from J, the gap between germline ends came to 12 bases. The CDR3 is 13 amino acids. The CDR3 protein is CASSWGLGRELFF. In nucleotides, the CDR3 is TGTGCCAGCAGTTGGGGGTTGGGCCGGGAGCTGTTTTTT.

This chain joins TRBV7-6 and TRBJ2-7; 10 bases match TRBD2. Germline V gene sequence: CDR1 SGHVS, CDR2 FNYEAQ. CDR3 length: 18 amino acids. Trimming cost V 4 bases and J 2 bases; bases outside gene matches: 14. CDR3 protein: CASSSGLAEDGGTYEQYF. The CDR3, as DNA: TGTGCCAGCAGCTCTGGACTAGCGGAGGACGGTGGGACCTACGAGCAGTACTTC.

This clonotype came up a few times. The chain uses TRBV20-1 and TRBJ2-5; no reliable D call. CDR1 is DFQATT and CDR2 is SNEGSKA in the germline V gene (reference sequence). The V and J ends lost 0 bases and 4 bases respectively, with 12 bases between them. CDR3 size: 14 residues. CDR3 residues: CSARDRTKLETQYF. The CDR3, as DNA: TGCAGTGCTAGAGACCGAACTAAGTTAGAGACCCAGTACTTC.

This chain joins TRBV24-1 and TRBJ2-2; D is undetermined. The length of the CDR3 is 15 residues. V was cut by 11 bases and J by 4 bases, with 19 bases left in between. Germline V lookup: CDR1 KGHDR, CDR2 SFDVKD. The CDR3 loop reads CAISSGSSTTGELFF. The CDR3 DNA is TGTGCCATCTCGTCGGGCAGTTCGACCACCGGGGAGCTGTTTTTT.

This clonotype has at least ten counts. V usage is TRBV29-1 and J usage is TRBJ1-5, with D maybe TRBD1 (5 bases). The CDR3 sequence is 13 residues long. V dropped 4 bases and J dropped 7 bases, with 14 bases sitting between them. The germline CDR1 and CDR2 sequences are SQVTM and ANQGSEA. In nucleotides, the CDR3 is TGCAGCGTTGCCCCAGGGAGGGGACAGCCCCAGCATTTT. Its translation is CSVAPGRGQPQHF.

The genes are TRBV6-1 and TRBJ2-4; no firm D call. This CDR3 is 15 amino acids long. The ends were cut back, 3 bases at V and 2 bases at J, with 11 bases in the middle. Looked up from germline, CDR1 is MNHNS and CDR2 is SASEGT. This CDR3 reads CASSDGVPSKNIQYF. DNA for the CDR3: TGTGCCAGCAGTGACGGCGTCCCCTCCAAAAACATTCAGTACTTC.

This clonotype was counted at least ten times. This sequence joins TRBV6-5 and TRBJ1-1; TRBD1 aligns across 8 bases. V was pared by 5 bases and J by 4 bases, with 12 bases of the junction left unmatched. The CDR3 has 16 residues. CDR1 is MNHEY, CDR2 SVGAGI, per germline. DNA for the CDR3: TGTGCCAGCAGTAACCCACAGGGGGACACAGGCACTGAAGCTTTCTTT. As protein: CASSNPQGDTGTEAFF.

A few counts support this clonotype. The chain carries TRBV20-1 and TRBJ2-4; D is perhaps TRBD1 (5 bases). The V end lost 2 bases, the J end lost 14 bases, and 25 bases lay between the germline ends. The V gene's germline CDR1 is DFQATT and CDR2 SNEGSKA (reference sequence). CDR3 length: 15 residues. CDR3 amino acids: CSARYPRQDIIVKYF. The CDR3 bases are TGCAGTGCTAGATACCCTAGGCAGGACATAATCGTTAAGTACTTC.

The CDR3, as DNA: TGTGCCAGCAGTGAACTTGCAGGTTCCGGAAACACCATATATTTT. This encodes CASSELAGSGNTIYF. The genes are TRBV6-1 and TRBJ1-3, with D unclear. From germline, CDR1 is MNHNS and CDR2 SASEGT. V dropped 2 bases and J dropped 4 bases, with 12 bases sitting between them. This CDR3 has 15 residues.

Remarks on this clonotype: This may be a read error, as it is one base from a much larger clone. This chain connects TRBV20-1 to TRBJ1-2; no definite D call. The CDR3 runs to 12 residues. Germline V gives CDR1 DFQATT, CDR2 SNEGSKA (reference sequence). In DNA form, the CDR3 reads TGCGGTGCTAGCCCGGAACCCCTGGGCTACACCTTC. It yields the protein CGASPEPLGYTF.

The chain carries TRBV6-1 and TRBJ2-7; no reliable D call. The V and J ends lost 8 bases and 4 bases respectively, with 18 bases between them. There are 14 residues in the CDR3. Germline CDR1 and CDR2: MNHNS and SASEGT. CDR3 coding DNA: TGTGCCAGCGCCAATGGGCCCAGCCCTTACGAGCAGTACTTC. Its protein product is CASANGPSPYEQYF.

This clonotype showed up many times. The genes are TRBV6-1 and TRBJ1-6; a weak D match, TRBD1 (5 bases). Germline V gene data show CDR1 as MNHNS and CDR2 as SASEGT. This CDR3 has 15 amino acids. V lost 6 bases and J 10 bases, leaving 19 bases between the germline ends. The CDR3, as DNA: TGTGCCAGCAGCCCCGATTGGGGGTCAGGATCACCCCTCCACTTT. Amino acid sequence: CASSPDWGSGSPLHF.

This clonotype came up many times. V gene TRBV6-1 combines with J gene TRBJ1-1; no clear D. The CDR3 is 14 residues long. Trimming removed 5 bases from V and 4 bases from J, with 14 bases in between. Per the germline V gene, CDR1 is MNHNS and CDR2 is SASEGT. The CDR3 reads CASSMPGTFTEAFF. As DNA, the CDR3 is TGTGCCAGCAGTATGCCGGGAACGTTCACTGAAGCTTTCTTT.

This clonotype has ten or more counts. The chain has TRBV10-3 and TRBJ1-2; 7 nucleotides align to TRBD1. The V gene's germline CDR1 is ENHRY and CDR2 SYGVKD. This CDR3 is built from 14 residues. Trimming at V came to 6 bases and at J to 2 bases, leaving 6 bases not matched to a gene. The DNA for the CDR3 is TGTGCCATCAGGAGGGAGGGACAGAACTATGGCTACACCTTC. Its protein is CAIRREGQNYGYTF.

This chain connects TRBV18 to TRBJ1-2; the match to TRBD1 covers 10 bases. The V gene end was trimmed by 3 bases and the J gene end by 3 bases; junction bases not matched to a gene: 4. The germline V gene has CDR1 KGHSH and CDR2 LQKENI. This CDR3 has 15 amino acids. The CDR3 DNA sequence: TGTGCCAGCTCACCTCGACAGGGGGCACACTATGGCTACACCTTC. The encoded protein is CASSPRQGAHYGYTF.